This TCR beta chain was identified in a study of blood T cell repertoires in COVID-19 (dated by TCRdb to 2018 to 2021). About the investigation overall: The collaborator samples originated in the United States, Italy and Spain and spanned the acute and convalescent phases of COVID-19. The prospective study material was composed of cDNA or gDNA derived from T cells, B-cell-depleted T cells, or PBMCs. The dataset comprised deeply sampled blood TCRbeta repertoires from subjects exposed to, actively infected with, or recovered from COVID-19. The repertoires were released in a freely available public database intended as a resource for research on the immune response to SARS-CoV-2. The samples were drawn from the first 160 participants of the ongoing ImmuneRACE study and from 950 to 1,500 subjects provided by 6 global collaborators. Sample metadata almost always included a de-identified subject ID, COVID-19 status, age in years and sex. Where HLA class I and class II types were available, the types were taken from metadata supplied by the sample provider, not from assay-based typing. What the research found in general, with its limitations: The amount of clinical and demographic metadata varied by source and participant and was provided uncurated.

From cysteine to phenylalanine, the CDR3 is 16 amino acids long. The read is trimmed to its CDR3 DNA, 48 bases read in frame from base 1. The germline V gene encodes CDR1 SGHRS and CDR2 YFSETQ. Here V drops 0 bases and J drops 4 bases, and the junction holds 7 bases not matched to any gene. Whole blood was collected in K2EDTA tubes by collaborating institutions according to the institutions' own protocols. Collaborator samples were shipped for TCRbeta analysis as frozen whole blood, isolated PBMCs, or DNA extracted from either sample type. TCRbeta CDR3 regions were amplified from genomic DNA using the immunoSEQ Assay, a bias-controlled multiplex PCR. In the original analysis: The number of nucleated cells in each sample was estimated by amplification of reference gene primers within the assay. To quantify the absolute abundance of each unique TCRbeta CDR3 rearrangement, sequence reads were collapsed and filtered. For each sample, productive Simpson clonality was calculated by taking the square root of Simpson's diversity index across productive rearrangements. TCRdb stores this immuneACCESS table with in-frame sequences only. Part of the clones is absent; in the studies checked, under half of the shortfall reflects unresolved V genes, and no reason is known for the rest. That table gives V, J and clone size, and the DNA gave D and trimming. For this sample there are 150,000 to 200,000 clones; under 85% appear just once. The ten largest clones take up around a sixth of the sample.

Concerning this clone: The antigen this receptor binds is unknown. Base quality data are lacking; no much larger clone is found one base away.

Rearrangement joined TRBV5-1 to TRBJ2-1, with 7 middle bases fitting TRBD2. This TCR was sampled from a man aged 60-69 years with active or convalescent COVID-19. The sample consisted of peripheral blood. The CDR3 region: CASSLAGTTGYNEQFF. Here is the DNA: TGCGCCAGCAGCTTGGCCGGGACTACCGGGTACAATGAGCAGTTCTTC.